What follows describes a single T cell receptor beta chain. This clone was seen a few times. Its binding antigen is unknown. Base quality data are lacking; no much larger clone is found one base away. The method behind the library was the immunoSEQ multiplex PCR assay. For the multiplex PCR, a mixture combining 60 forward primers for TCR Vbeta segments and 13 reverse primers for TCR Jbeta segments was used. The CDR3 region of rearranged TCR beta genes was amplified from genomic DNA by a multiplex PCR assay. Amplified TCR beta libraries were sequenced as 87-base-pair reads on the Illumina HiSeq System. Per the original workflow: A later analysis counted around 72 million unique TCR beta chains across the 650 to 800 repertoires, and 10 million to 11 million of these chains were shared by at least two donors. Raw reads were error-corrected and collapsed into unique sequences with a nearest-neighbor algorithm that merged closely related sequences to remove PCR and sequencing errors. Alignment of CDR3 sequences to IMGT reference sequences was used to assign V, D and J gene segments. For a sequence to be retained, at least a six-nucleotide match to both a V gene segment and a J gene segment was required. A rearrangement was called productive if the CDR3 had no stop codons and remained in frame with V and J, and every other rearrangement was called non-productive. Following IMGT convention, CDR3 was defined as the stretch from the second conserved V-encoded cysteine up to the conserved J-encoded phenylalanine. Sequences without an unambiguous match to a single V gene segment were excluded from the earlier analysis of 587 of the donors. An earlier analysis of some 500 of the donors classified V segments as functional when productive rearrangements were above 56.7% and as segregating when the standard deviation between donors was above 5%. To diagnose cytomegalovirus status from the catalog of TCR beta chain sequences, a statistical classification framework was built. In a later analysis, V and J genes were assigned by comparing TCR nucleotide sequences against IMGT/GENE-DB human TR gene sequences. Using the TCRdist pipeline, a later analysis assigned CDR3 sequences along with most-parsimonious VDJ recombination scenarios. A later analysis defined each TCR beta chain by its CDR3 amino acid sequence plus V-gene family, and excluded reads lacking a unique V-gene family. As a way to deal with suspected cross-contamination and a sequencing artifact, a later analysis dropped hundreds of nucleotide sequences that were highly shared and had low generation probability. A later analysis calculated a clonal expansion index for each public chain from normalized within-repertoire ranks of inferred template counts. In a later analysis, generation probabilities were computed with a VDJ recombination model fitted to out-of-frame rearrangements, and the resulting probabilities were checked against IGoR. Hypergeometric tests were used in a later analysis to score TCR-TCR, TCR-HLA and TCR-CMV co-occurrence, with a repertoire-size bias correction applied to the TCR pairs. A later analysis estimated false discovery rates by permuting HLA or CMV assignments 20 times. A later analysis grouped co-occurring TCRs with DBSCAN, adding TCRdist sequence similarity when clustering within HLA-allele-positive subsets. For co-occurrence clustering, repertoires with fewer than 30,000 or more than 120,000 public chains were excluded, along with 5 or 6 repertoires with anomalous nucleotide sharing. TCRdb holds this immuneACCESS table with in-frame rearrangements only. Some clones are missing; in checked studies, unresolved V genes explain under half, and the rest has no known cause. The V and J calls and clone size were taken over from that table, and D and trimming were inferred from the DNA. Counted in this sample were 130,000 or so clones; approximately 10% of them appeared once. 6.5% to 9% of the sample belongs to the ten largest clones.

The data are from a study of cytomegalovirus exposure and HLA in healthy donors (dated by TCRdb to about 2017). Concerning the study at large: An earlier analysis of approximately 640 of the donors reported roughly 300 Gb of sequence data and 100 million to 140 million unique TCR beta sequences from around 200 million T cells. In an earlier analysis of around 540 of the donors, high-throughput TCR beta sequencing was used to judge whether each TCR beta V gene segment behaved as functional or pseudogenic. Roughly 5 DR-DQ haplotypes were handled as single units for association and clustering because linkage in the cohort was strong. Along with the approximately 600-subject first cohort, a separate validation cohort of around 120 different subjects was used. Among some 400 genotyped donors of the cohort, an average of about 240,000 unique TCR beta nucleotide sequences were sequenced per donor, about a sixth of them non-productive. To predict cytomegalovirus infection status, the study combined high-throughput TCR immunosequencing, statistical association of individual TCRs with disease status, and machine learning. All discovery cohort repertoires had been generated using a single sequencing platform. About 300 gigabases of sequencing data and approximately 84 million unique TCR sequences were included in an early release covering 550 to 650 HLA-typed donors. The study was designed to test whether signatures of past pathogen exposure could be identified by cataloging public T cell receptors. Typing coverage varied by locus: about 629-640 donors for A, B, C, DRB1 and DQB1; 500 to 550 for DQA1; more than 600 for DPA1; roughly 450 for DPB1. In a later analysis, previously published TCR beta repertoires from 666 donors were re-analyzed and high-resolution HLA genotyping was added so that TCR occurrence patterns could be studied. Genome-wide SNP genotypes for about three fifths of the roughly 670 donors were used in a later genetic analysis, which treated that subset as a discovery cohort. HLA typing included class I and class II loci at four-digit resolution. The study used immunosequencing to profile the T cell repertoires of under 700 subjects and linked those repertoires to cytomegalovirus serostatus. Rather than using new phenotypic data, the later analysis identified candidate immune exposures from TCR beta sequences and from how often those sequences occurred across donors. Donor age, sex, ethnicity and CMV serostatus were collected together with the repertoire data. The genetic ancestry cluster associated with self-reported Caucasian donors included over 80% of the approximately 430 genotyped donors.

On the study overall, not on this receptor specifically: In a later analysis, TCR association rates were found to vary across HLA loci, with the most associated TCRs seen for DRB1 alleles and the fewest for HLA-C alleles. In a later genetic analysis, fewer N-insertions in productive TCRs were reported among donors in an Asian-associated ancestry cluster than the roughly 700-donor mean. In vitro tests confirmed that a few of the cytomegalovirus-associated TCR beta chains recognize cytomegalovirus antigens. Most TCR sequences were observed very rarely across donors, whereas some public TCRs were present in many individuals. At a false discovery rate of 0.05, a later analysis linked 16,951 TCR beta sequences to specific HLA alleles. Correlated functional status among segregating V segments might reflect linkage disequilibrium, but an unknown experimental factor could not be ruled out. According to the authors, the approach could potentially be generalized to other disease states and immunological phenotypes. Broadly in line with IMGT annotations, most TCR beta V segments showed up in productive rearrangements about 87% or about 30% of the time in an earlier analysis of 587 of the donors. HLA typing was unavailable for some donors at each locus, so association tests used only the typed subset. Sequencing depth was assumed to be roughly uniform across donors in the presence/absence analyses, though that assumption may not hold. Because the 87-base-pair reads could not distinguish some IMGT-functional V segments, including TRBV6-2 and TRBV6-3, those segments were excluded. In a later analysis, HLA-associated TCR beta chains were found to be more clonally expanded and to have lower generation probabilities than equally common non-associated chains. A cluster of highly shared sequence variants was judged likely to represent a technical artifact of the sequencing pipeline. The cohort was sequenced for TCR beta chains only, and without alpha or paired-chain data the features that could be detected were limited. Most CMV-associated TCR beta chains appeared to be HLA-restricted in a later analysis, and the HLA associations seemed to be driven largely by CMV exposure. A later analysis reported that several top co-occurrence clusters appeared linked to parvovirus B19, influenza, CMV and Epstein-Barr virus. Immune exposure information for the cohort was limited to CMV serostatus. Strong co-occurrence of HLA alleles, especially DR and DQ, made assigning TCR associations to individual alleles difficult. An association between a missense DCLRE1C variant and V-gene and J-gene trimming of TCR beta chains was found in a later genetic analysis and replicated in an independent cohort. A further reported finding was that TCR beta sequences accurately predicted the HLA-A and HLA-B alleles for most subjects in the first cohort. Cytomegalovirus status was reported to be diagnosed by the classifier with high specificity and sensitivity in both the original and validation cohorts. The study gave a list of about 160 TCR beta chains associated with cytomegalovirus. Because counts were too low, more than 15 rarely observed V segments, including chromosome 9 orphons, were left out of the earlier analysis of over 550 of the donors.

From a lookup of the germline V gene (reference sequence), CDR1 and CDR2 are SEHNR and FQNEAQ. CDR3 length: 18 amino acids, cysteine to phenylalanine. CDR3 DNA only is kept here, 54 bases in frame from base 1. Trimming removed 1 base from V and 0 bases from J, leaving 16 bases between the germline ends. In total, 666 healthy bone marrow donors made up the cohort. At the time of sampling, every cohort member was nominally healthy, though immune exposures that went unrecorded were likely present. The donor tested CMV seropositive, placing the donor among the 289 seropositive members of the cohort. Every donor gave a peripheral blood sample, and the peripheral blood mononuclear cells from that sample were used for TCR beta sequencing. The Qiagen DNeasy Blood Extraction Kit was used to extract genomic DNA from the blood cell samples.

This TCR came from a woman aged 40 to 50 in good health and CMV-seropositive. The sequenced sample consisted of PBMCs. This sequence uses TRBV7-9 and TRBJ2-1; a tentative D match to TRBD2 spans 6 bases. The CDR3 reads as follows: CASSLVGLGGSSYNEQFF. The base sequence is TGTGCCAGCAGCTTAGTAGGTCTCGGGGGTAGCTCCTACAATGAGCAGTTCTTC.